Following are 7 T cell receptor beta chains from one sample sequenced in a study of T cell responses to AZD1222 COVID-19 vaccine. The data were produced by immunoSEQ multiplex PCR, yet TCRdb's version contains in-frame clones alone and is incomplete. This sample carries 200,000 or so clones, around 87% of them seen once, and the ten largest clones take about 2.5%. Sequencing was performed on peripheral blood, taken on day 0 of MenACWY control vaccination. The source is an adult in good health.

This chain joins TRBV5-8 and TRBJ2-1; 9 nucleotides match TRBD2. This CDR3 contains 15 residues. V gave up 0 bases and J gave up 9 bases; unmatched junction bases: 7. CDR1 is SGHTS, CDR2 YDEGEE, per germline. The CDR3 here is CASSLVLAGHVEQFF. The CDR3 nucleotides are TGTGCCAGCAGCTTGGTTCTAGCGGGACATGTTGAGCAGTTCTTC.

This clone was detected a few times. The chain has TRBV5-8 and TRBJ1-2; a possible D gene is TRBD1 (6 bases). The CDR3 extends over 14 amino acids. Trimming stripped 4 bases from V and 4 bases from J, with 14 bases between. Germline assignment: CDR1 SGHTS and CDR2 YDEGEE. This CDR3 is CASSAQTGIYGYTF. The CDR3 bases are TGTGCCAGCAGCGCACAAACAGGGATCTATGGCTACACCTTC.

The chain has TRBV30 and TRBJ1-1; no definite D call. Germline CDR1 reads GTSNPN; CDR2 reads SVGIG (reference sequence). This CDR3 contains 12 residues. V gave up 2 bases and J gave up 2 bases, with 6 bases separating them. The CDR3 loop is CAWSPTNTEAFF. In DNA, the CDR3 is TGTGCCTGGAGTCCTACCAACACTGAAGCTTTCTTT.

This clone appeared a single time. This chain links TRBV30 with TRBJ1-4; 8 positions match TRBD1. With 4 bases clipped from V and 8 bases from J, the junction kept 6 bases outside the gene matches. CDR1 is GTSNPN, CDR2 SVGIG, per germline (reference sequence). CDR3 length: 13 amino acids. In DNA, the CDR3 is TGTGCCTGGACGACAGGGGTGAGAGAAAAACTGTTTTTT. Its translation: CAWTTGVREKLFF.

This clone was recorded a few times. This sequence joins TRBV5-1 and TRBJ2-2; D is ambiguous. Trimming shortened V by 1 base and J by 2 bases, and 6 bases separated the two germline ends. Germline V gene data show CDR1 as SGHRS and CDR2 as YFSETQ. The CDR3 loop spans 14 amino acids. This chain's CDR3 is CASSLRPNTGELFF. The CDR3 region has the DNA TGCGCCAGCAGCTTGAGACCTAACACCGGGGAGCTGTTTTTT. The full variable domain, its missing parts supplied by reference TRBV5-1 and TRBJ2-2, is KAGVTQTPRYLIKTRGQQVTLSCSPISGHRSVSWYQQTPGQGLQFLFEYFSETQRNKGNFPGRFSGRQFSNSRSEMNVSTLELGDSALYLCASSLRPNTGELFFGEGSRLTVL.

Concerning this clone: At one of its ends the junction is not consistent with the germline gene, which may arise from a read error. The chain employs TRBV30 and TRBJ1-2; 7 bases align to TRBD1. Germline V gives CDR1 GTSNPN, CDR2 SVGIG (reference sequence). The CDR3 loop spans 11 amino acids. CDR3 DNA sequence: TGTGCCTGGAGTACGACGAGAGGGGACAGCTTC. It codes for CAWSTTRGDSF.

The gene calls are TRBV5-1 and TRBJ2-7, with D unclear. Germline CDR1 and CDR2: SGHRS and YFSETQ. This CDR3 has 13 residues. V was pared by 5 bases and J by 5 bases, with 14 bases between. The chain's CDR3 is CASRSEVRDEQYF. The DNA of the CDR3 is TGCGCCAGCAGGTCTGAGGTTAGAGACGAGCAGTACTTC.